These T cell receptor beta chains were read from a single sample in a study of blood T cell repertoires in COVID-19. Sequencing was performed with immunoSEQ multiplex PCR; in TCRdb, only in-frame clones are kept and a portion is missing. The sample has about 150,000 clones; over 75% are singletons. Sequenced material: peripheral blood. The origin of the receptors is a woman aged 45-65 years with acute or convalescent COVID-19. Both conserved end residues are part of each CDR3. Fields, in order: D gene, clone size, V gene, J gene, CDR3 protein, CDR3 DNA. The D gene is left open where the match is weak. Clone sizes are given selectively: once, few, many, or a class where the clone is expanded.

D: -; size: few; V: TRBV7-8; J: TRBJ1-4; CDR3: CASSLENNPNEKLFF; DNA: TGTGCCAGCAGCTTAGAGAACAACCCTAATGAAAAACTGTTTTTT
D: -; size: -; V: TRBV7-2; J: TRBJ1-5; CDR3: CASSFLNQPQHF; DNA: TGTGCCAGCAGCTTTTTAAATCAGCCCCAGCATTTT
D: -; size: few; V: TRBV19; J: TRBJ2-5; CDR3: CASSIRADAPQYF; DNA: TGTGCCAGTAGTATTCGAGCGGACGCACCCCAGTACTTC
D: -; size: -; V: TRBV11-3; J: TRBJ2-5; CDR3: CASSRQESVETQYF; DNA: TGTGCCAGCAGCCGACAGGAAAGCGTTGAGACCCAGTACTTC
D: -; size: -; V: TRBV30; J: TRBJ1-3; CDR3: CAWSAGYGNTIYF; DNA: TGTGCCTGGAGTGCAGGGTATGGAAACACCATATATTTT
D: TRBD2; size: once; V: TRBV5-4; J: TRBJ2-5; CDR3: CASSSPLGGEETQYF; DNA: TGTGCCAGCAGCTCGCCCCTGGGGGGGGAAGAGACCCAGTACTTC
D: -; size: -; V: TRBV18; J: TRBJ1-5; CDR3: CASSWGQLGWNQPQHF; DNA: TGTGCCAGCTCATGGGGCCAGTTGGGATGGAATCAGCCCCAGCATTTT
D: -; size: -; V: TRBV27; J: TRBJ1-6; CDR3: CASSPSGSPLHF; DNA: TGTGCCAGCAGTCCCTCAGGGTCACCCCTCCACTTT
D: TRBD2; size: few; V: TRBV19; J: TRBJ2-5; CDR3: CASSSRGGEETQYF; DNA: TGTGCCAGTAGTAGTCGGGGGGGGGAAGAGACCCAGTACTTC
D: -; size: -; V: TRBV7-3; J: TRBJ1-1; CDR3: CASSPYLNTEAFF; DNA: TGTGCCAGCAGCCCCTACCTGAACACTGAAGCTTTCTTT
D: -; size: -; V: TRBV7-4; J: TRBJ1-5; CDR3: CASSYLGLSNQPQHF; DNA: TGTGCCAGCAGCTACTTGGGACTTTCGAATCAGCCCCAGCATTTT
D: -; size: -; V: TRBV5-1; J: TRBJ1-2; CDR3: CASSLDGLVGYTF; DNA: TGCGCCAGCAGCTTGGACGGACTTGTGGGCTACACCTTC
D: -; size: once; V: TRBV6-5; J: TRBJ1-5; CDR3: CASSYGAGSNQPQHF; DNA: TGTGCCAGCAGTTACGGGGCCGGAAGCAATCAGCCCCAGCATTTT
D: TRBD2; size: few; V: TRBV30; J: TRBJ2-1; CDR3: CAWSPGNSGGAGEQFF; DNA: TGTGCCTGGAGTCCGGGGAATAGCGGGGGGGCCGGTGAGCAGTTCTTC
D: -; size: -; V: TRBV5-1; J: TRBJ1-3; CDR3: CASSLGPSGNTIYF; DNA: TGCGCCAGCAGCTTGGGGCCTTCAGGCAACACCATATATTTT
D: -; size: -; V: TRBV5-1; J: TRBJ1-1; CDR3: CASSWFGGDTEAFF; DNA: TGCGCCAGCAGCTGGTTTGGGGGGGACACTGAAGCTTTCTTT
D: -; size: -; V: TRBV7-2; J: TRBJ2-7; CDR3: CASSLGDNEQYF; DNA: TGTGCCAGCAGCTTAGGGGACAACGAGCAGTACTTC
D: TRBD1; size: -; V: TRBV6-5; J: TRBJ1-5; CDR3: CASSPGQGFYQPQHF; DNA: TGTGCCAGCAGTCCAGGACAGGGTTTTTATCAGCCCCAGCATTTT
D: TRBD1; size: -; V: TRBV7-8; J: TRBJ1-2; CDR3: CASSVLGQGEDGYTF; DNA: TGTGCCAGCAGCGTTCTGGGACAGGGAGAAGATGGCTACACCTTC
D: -; size: once; V: TRBV28; J: TRBJ1-1; CDR3: CASNRNTEAFF; DNA: TGTGCCAGCAATAGGAACACTGAAGCTTTCTTT
D: TRBD1; size: -; V: TRBV27; J: TRBJ2-1; CDR3: CASSERDRGWRNEQFF; DNA: TGTGCCAGCAGCGAGAGGGACAGGGGCTGGAGGAATGAGCAGTTCTTC
D: -; size: -; V: TRBV10-1; J: TRBJ1-2; CDR3: CASSEVEFNYGYTF; DNA: TGCGCCAGCAGTGAGGTAGAGTTTAACTATGGCTACACCTTC
D: -; size: once; V: TRBV30; J: TRBJ2-1; CDR3: CAWSAGVGYNEQFF; DNA: TGTGCCTGGAGCGCCGGGGTTGGCTACAATGAGCAGTTCTTC
D: -; size: -; V: TRBV7-8; J: TRBJ2-3; CDR3: CASARDTQYF; DNA: TGTGCCAGCGCCAGAGATACGCAGTATTTT
D: TRBD2; size: -; V: TRBV2; J: TRBJ2-2; CDR3: CASRRGLASTGELFF; DNA: TGTGCCAGCAGGCGGGGACTAGCCTCAACCGGGGAGCTGTTTTTT
D: TRBD1; size: -; V: TRBV5-1; J: TRBJ1-4; CDR3: CASSSTQGSEKLFF; DNA: TGCGCCAGCAGCTCAACACAGGGGAGTGAAAAACTGTTTTTT
D: TRBD1; size: -; V: TRBV2; J: TRBJ1-2; CDR3: CASSLNPGQGDYGYTF; DNA: TGTGCCAGCAGCCTCAACCCGGGACAGGGAGACTATGGCTACACCTTC
D: TRBD2; size: -; V: TRBV5-1; J: TRBJ2-5; CDR3: CASSSGTSSQTQYF; DNA: TGCGCCAGCAGCTCCGGGACTAGCTCGCAGACCCAGTACTTC
D: TRBD1; size: few; V: TRBV3-1/TRBV3-2; J: TRBJ1-5; CDR3: CASSQDPGGAGQPQHF; DNA: TGTGCCAGCAGCCAAGACCCAGGGGGCGCGGGTCAGCCCCAGCATTTT
D: TRBD1; size: -; V: TRBV5-1; J: TRBJ2-2; CDR3: CASSWKPGQQTGELFF; DNA: TGCGCCAGCAGCTGGAAACCGGGACAGCAAACCGGGGAGCTGTTTTTT